Below, 9 T cell receptor beta chains from the same sample are listed, as sequenced in a study of blood T cell repertoires in COVID-19. Generated by immunoSEQ multiplex PCR, the TCRdb table keeps only in-frame clones and is missing some. The sample shows 130,000 to 150,000 clones, about 87% of them seen only once. What was sequenced was peripheral blood. These receptors all stem from a man aged 80 or over with acute or convalescent COVID-19.

V usage is TRBV20-1 and J usage is TRBJ1-2, with D tentatively TRBD1 (6 bases). The germline V and J ends were trimmed by 3 bases and 7 bases, with 15 bases remaining between them. The CDR3 is 13 amino acids. The germline V gene has CDR1 DFQATT and CDR2 SNEGSKA (reference sequence). The CDR3 reads CSASSGTWSGYTF. The CDR3 nucleotides are TGCAGTGCTAGTTCGGGGACATGGAGTGGCTACACCTTC.

In its sample, this clone was seen once. The V call is TRBV5-8, the J call TRBJ1-5; no reliable D call. Germline CDR1 SGHTS, CDR2 YDEGEE. The CDR3 is 15 residues long. The V gene lost 0 bases and the J gene lost 0 bases, with 7 bases spanning the gap. The CDR3 DNA is TGTGCCAGCAGCTTGGCGGGATATAGCAATCAGCCCCAGCATTTT. As protein: CASSLAGYSNQPQHF.

The chain recombines TRBV13 with TRBJ2-2, with a possible D match to TRBD1 (6 bases). With 4 bases removed from V and 1 base from J, the gap between germline ends came to 10 bases. Germline CDR1 reads PRHDT; CDR2 reads FYEKMQ (reference sequence). This CDR3 has 15 residues. The CDR3 DNA sequence: TGTGCCAGCAGCTCGATGACAGGGAACACCGGGGAGCTGTTTTTT. This encodes CASSSMTGNTGELFF.

V and J are TRBV7-9 and TRBJ2-5; 10 bases fit TRBD1. This CDR3 region has 15 residues. Losses at the gene ends were 3 bases for V and 4 bases for J; bases not matched to a gene: 5. The germline CDR1 and CDR2 sequences are SEHNR and FQNEAQ (reference sequence). The CDR3 coding sequence is TGTGCCAGCAGCTTCCCCGGGACAGGGGCAGAGACCCAGTACTTC. Protein sequence: CASSFPGTGAETQYF.

V is TRBV7-2 and J is TRBJ2-5, with no clear D. The germline gives CDR1 SGHTA, CDR2 FQGNSA. The CDR3 totals 13 residues. Deletions cut 2 bases from V and 5 bases from J, with 9 bases between. The CDR3 protein is CASSLIATETQYF. The CDR3 coding sequence is TGTGCCAGCAGCTTAATAGCTACGGAGACCCAGTACTTC.

This chain uses TRBV7-2 with TRBJ1-5, with D perhaps matching TRBD1 (5 bases). V was shortened by 4 bases and J by 3 bases, with 13 bases between the two germline ends. The CDR3 has 15 amino acids. Germline V gives CDR1 SGHTA, CDR2 FQGNSA. The CDR3 bases are TGTGCCAGCAGCTACGGTGGAGGGGACAATCAGCCCCAGCATTTT. Encoded protein: CASSYGGGDNQPQHF.

This chain links TRBV30 with TRBJ1-1; weak D call: TRBD1 (6 bases). V was pared by 2 bases and J by 2 bases, with 15 bases between. In germline, CDR1 is GTSNPN, CDR2 SVGIG (reference sequence). This CDR3 spans 15 amino acids. The CDR3, as DNA: TGTGCCTGGAGTTCGGCAGGGGCCTTCAACACTGAAGCTTTCTTT. This sequence encodes CAWSSAGAFNTEAFF. The complete variable domain, with remaining parts taken from reference TRBV30 and TRBJ1-1, reads SQTIHQWPATLVQPVGSPLSLECTVEGTSNPNLYWYRQAAGRGLQLLFYSVGIGQISSEVPQNLSASRPQDRQFILSSKKLLLSDSGFYLCAWSSAGAFNTEAFFGQGTRLTVV.

The V call is TRBV30, the J call TRBJ2-1, with a weak D call TRBD1 (5 bases). Germline assignment: CDR1 GTSNPN and CDR2 SVGIG (reference sequence). The CDR3 extends over 11 amino acids. V lost 4 bases, J lost 9 bases, and 10 bases lay in between. As DNA, the CDR3 is TGTGCCTGGAAAACAGGAAGTGAGCAGTTCTTC. Translated, it gives CAWKTGSEQFF.

The rearrangement links TRBV28 to TRBJ1-1; D not resolved. The V and J ends lost 7 bases and 2 bases respectively, with 11 bases between them. CDR1 MDHEN and CDR2 SYDVKM come from the germline V gene. The CDR3 is 13 residues long. The CDR3 nucleotides are TGTGCCAGCACCCACCCGGTCAACACTGAAGCTTTCTTT. This translates into CASTHPVNTEAFF.